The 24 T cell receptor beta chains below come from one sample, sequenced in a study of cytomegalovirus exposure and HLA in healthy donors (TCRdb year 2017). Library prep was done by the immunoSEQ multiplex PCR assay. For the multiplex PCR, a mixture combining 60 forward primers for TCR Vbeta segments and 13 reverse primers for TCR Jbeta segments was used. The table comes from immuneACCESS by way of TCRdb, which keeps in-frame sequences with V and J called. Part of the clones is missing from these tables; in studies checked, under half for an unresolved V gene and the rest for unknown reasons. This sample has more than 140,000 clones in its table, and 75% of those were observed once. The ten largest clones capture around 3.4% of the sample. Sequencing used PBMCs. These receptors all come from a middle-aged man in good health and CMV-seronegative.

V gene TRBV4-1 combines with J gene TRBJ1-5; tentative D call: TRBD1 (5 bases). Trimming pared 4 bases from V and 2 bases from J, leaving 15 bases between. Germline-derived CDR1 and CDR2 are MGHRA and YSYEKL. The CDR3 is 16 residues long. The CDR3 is CASSLDGGRGNQPQHF. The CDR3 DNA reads TGCGCCAGCAGCCTAGACGGGGGACGAGGCAATCAGCCCCAGCATTTT.

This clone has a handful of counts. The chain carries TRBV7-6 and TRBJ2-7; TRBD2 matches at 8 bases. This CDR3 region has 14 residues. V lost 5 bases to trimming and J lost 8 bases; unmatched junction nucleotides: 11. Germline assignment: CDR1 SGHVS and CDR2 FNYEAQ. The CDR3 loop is CASSGSGAILKQYF. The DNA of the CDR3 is TGTGCCAGCAGCGGTAGCGGGGCTATTTTGAAGCAGTACTTC.

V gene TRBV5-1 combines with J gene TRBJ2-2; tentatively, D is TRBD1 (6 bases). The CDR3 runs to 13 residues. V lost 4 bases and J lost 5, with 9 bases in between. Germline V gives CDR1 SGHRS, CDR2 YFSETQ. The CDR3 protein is CASSTGSTGELFF. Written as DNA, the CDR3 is TGCGCCAGCAGCACAGGGTCAACCGGGGAGCTGTTTTTT.

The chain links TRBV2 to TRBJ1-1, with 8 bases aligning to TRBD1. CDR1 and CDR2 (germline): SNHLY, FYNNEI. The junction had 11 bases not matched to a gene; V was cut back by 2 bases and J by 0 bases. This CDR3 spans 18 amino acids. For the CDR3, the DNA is TGTGCCAGCAGTGAAAGCCGGACAGGGAACTTCATGAACACTGAAGCTTTCTTT. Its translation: CASSESRTGNFMNTEAFF.

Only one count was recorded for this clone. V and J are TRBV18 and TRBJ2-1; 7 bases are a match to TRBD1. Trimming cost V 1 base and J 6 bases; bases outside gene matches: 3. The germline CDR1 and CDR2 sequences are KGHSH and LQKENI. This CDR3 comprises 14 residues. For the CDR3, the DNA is TGTGCCAGCTCACCACAGGGGGCTTCCAATGAGCAGTTCTTC. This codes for CASSPQGASNEQFF.

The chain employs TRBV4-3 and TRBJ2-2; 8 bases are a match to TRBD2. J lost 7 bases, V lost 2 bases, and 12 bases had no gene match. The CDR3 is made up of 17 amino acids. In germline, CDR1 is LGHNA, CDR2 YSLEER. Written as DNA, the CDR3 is TGCGCCAGCAGCCAAATAGGTGGCGGGGGGCCTGGCGGGGAGCTGTTTTTT. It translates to CASSQIGGGGPGGELFF.

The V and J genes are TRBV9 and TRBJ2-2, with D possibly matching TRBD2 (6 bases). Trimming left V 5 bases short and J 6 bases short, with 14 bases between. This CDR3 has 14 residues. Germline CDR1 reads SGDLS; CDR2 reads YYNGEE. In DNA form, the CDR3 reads TGTGCCAGCAGTGAAGGGACTTTCTCCGGGGAGCTGTTTTTT. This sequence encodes CASSEGTFSGELFF. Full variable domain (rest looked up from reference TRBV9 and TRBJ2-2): DSGVTQTPKHLITATGQRVTLRCSPRSGDLSVYWYQQSLDQGLQFLIQYYNGEERAKGNILERFSAQQFPDLHSELNLSSLELGDSALYFCASSEGTFSGELFFGEGSRLTVL.

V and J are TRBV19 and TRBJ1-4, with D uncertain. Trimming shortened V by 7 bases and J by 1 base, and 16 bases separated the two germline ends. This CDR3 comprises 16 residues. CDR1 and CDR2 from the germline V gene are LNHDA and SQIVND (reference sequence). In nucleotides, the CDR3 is TGTGCCAGTACGGCGGCAGCGAGCTTAACTAATGAAAAACTGTTTTTT. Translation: CASTAAASLTNEKLFF.

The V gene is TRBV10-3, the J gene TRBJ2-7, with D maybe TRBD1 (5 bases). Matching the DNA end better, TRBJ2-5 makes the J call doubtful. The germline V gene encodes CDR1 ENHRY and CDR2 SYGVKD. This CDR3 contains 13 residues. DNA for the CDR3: TGTGCCATCAGTGAGTGGTCAGGGGAGACCCAGTACTTC. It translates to CAISEWSGETQYF.

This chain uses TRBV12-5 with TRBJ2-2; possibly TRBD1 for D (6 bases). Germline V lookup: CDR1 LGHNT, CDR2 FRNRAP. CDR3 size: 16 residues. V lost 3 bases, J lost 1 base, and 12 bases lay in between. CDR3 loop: CASGLRQDLNTGELFF. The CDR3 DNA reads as TGTGCTAGTGGTTTAAGACAGGACCTGAACACCGGGGAGCTGTTTTTT.

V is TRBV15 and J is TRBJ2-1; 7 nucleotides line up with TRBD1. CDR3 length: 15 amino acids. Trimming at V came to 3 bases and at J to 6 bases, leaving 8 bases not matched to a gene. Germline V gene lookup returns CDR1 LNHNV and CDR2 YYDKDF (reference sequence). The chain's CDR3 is CATSSLGQQINEQFF. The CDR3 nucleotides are TGTGCCACCAGCAGTCTGGGACAGCAAATCAATGAGCAGTTCTTC.

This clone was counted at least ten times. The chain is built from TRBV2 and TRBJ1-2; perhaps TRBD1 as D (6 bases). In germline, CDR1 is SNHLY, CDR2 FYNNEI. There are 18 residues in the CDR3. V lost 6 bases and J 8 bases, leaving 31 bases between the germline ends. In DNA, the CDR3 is TGTGCCAGCAGCGAGGACAGTGGATGGGTTACCGTGGTGGCGGGCTACACCTTC. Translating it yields CASSEDSGWVTVVAGYTF.

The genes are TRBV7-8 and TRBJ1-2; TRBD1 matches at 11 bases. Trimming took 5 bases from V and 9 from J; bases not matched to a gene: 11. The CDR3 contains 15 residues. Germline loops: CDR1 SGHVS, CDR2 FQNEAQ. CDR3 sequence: CASSLRDRGTYSYTF. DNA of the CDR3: TGTGCCAGCAGCCTCCGGGACAGGGGGACTTATAGCTACACCTTC.

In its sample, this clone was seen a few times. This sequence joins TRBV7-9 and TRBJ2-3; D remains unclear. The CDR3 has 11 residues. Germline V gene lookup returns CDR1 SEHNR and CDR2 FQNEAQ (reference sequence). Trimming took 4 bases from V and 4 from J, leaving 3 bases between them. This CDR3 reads CASSSADTQYF. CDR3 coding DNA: TGTGCCAGCAGCTCCGCAGATACGCAGTATTTT.

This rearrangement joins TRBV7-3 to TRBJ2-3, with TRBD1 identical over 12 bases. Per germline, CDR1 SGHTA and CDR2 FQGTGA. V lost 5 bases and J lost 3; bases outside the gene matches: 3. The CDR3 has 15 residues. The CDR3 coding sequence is TGTGCCAGCAGCGGGACAGGGGGCCCGACAGATACGCAGTATTTT. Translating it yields CASSGTGGPTDTQYF.

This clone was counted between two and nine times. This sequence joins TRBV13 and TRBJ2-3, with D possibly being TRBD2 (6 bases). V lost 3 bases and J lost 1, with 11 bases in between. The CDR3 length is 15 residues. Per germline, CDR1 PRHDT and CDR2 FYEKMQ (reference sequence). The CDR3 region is CASSFSGDRTDTQYF. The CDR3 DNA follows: TGTGCCAGCAGCTTCTCGGGGGACCGCACAGATACGCAGTATTTT.

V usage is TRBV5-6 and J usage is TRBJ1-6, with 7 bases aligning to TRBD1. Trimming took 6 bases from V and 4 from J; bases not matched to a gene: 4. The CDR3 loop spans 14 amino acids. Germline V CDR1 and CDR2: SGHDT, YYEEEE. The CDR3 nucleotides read TGTGCCAGCAAAGGGACAGAGTATAATTCACCCCTCCACTTT. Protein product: CASKGTEYNSPLHF.

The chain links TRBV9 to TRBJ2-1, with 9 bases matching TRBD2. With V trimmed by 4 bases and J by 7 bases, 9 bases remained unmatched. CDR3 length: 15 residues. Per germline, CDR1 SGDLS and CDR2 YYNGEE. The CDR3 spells CASSPEVLAGNEQFF. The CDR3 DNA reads TGTGCCAGCAGCCCGGAGGTGCTAGCGGGGAATGAGCAGTTCTTC.

The CDR3 coding sequence is TGTGCCAGCAGTTTTGGACAGCAATGGGACTACGAGCAGTACTTC. This encodes CASSFGQQWDYEQYF. V is TRBV6-5 and J is TRBJ2-7, with D tentatively TRBD1 (6 bases). Trimming cost V 4 bases and J 3 bases, with 16 bases left between them. This CDR3 has 15 amino acids. CDR1 MNHEY and CDR2 SVGAGI come from the germline V gene.

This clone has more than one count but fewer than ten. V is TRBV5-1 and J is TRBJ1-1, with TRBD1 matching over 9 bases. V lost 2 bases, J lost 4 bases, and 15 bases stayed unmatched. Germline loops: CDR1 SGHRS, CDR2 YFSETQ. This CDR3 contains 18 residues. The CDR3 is CASSLPGTGRGVGTEAFF. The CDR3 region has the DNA TGCGCCAGCAGCTTACCCGGGACAGGGAGGGGGGTCGGCACTGAAGCTTTCTTT.

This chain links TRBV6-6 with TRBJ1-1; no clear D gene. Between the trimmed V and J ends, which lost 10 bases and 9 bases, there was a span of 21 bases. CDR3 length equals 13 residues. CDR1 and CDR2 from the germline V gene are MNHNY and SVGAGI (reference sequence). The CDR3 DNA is TGTGCCACCACGGACCCCCTCGACTATAAAGCTTTCTTT. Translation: CATTDPLDYKAFF.

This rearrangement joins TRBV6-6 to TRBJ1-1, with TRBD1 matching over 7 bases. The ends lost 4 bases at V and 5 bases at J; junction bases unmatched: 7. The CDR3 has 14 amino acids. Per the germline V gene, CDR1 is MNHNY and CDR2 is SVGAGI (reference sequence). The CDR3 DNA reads TGTGCCAGCAGTTCCAACTTACAGGGGACTGAAGCTTTCTTT. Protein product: CASSSNLQGTEAFF.

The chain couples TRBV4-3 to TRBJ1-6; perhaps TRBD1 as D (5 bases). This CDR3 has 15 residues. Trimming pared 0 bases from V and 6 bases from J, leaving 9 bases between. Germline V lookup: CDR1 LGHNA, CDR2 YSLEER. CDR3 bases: TGCGCCAGCAGCCAAGAGACAGCCGGTAATTCACCCCTCCACTTT. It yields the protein CASSQETAGNSPLHF.

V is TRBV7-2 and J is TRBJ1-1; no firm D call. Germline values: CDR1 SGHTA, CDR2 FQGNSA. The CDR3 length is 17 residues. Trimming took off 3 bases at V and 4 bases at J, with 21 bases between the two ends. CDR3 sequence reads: CASSFFLSEPFGTEAFF. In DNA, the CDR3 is TGTGCCAGCAGCTTTTTCCTATCGGAGCCCTTCGGCACTGAAGCTTTCTTT.